These 14 T cell receptor beta chains share one sample of origin, sequenced in a study of blood T cell repertoires in COVID-19. Assay used: immunoSEQ multiplex PCR; TCRdb lists only in-frame clones, some missing. This table has some 69,000 clones, 89% appearing once. Specimen: peripheral blood. The receptors shown here come from a woman between 50 and 59 years old with active COVID-19.

The chain recombines TRBV5-4 with TRBJ2-7; 8 bases fit TRBD1. Germline lookup yields CDR1 SGHNT and CDR2 YYREEE (reference sequence). J lost 0 bases, V lost 4 bases, and 6 bases had no gene match. There are 15 residues in the CDR3. This CDR3 is CASSPGQGSSYEQYF. CDR3 in DNA: TGTGCCAGCAGCCCTGGACAGGGAAGCTCCTACGAGCAGTACTTC.

This clone was observed a single time. The V gene is TRBV5-4, the J gene TRBJ2-5; possible D gene TRBD2, 5 bases. The CDR3 covers 13 residues. V was trimmed by 4 bases and J by 5 bases, leaving 12 bases between them. The germline V gene has CDR1 SGHNT and CDR2 YYREEE (reference sequence). DNA of the CDR3: TGTGCCAGCAGCACCGGGATCTGGGAGACCCAGTACTTC. Protein: CASSTGIWETQYF.

The chain is built from TRBV11-3 and TRBJ2-7; maybe TRBD2 (5 bases). V was cut by 5 bases and J by 2 bases, with 10 bases left in between. Looked up from germline, CDR1 is SGHNT and CDR2 is YENEEA. The CDR3 loop spans 13 amino acids. The DNA for the CDR3 is TGTGCCAGCAGCCTGGGAGCGGCCTACGAGCAGTACTTC. It encodes CASSLGAAYEQYF.

The chain uses TRBV6-5 and TRBJ2-5; weak D call: TRBD2 (7 bases). The CDR3 length is 14 residues. The V end lost 2 bases, the J end lost 4 bases, and 11 bases lay between the germline ends. Germline lookup yields CDR1 MNHEY and CDR2 SVGAGI. The CDR3 here is CASSYGGAAETQYF. CDR3 nucleotides: TGTGCCAGCAGTTACGGGGGGGCCGCAGAGACCCAGTACTTC.

This chain uses TRBV5-1 with TRBJ2-2; TRBD2 aligns across 9 bases. With 2 bases clipped from V and 7 bases from J, the junction kept 6 bases outside the gene matches. Germline CDR1 reads SGHRS; CDR2 reads YFSETQ. The CDR3 contains 15 residues. CDR3 sequence: CASSLGGRAVGELFF. The CDR3 region has the DNA TGCGCCAGCAGCTTAGGCGGGAGGGCCGTCGGGGAGCTGTTTTTT.

This sequence joins TRBV7-8 and TRBJ2-4, with 7 nucleotides matching TRBD1. This CDR3 spans 14 amino acids. Germline CDR1 is SGHVS and CDR2 is FQNEAQ. Unmatched junction bases numbered 2, after V lost 4 bases and J lost 2 bases. CDR3 nucleotide sequence: TGTGCCAGCAGCTCGACAGGGTCCAAAAACATTCAGTACTTC. It translates to CASSSTGSKNIQYF.

CDR3 nucleotide sequence: TGTGCCAGCAGCGCCCAGGGGGCAACGGGCGAAAAACTGTTTTTT. The encoded protein is CASSAQGATGEKLFF. The chain uses TRBV9 and TRBJ1-4; 8 bases map to TRBD1. CDR1 is SGDLS, CDR2 YYNGEE, per germline. This CDR3 contains 15 residues. Germline trimming cut 3 bases from V and 8 bases from J; bases unmatched to any gene: 9. Variable domain in full (rest from reference TRBV9 and TRBJ1-4): DSGVTQTPKHLITATGQRVTLRCSPRSGDLSVYWYQQSLDQGLQFLIQYYNGEERAKGNILERFSAQQFPDLHSELNLSSLELGDSALYFCASSAQGATGEKLFFGSGTQLSVL.

The rearrangement uses TRBV30 and TRBJ1-1; 8 bases are a match to TRBD1. The trim removed 3 bases at V and 1 base at J, leaving 7 bases unmatched. The V gene's germline CDR1 is GTSNPN and CDR2 SVGIG (reference sequence). CDR3 length: 15 amino acids. CDR3 DNA sequence: TGTGCCTGGAGCGGCCTTGACAGGGGGAACACTGAAGCTTTCTTT. Encoded protein: CAWSGLDRGNTEAFF.

About this clone: The junction departs from the called germline gene at one end, perhaps through a read error. The CDR3 reads CASSEAINSF. CDR3 in DNA: TGTGCCAGCAGTGAAGCGATAAACAGCTTC. The V and J genes are TRBV2 and TRBJ1-2; D gene uncertain. In germline, CDR1 is SNHLY, CDR2 FYNNEI. This CDR3 spans 10 amino acids.

V gene TRBV5-6 combines with J gene TRBJ2-7, with 8 positions matching TRBD1. This CDR3 has 14 residues. Trimming cost V 2 bases and J 2 bases; bases outside gene matches: 3. CDR1 is SGHDT, CDR2 YYEEEE, per germline. Here the CDR3 DNA reads TGTGCCAGCAGCTTAGGACAGGGACCCTACGAGCAGTACTTC. Protein: CASSLGQGPYEQYF.

Only one count was recorded for this clone. It is unclear where the CDR3 begins or ends on the DNA, so no DNA is shown, and the CDR3 is as TCRdb lists it. The identical CDR3 is also encoded by other nucleotide sequences in the sample. The genes are TRBV29-1 and TRBJ2-7; TRBD2 reflects the table's D call only, with no check against the DNA. From germline, CDR1 is SQVTM and CDR2 ANQGSEA. With termini counted, the CDR3 has 11 amino acids. The CDR3 protein is CSTSGPYEQYF.

The chain carries TRBV7-8 and TRBJ2-1; D perhaps matches TRBD2 (5 bases). V lost 2 bases and J 6 bases, leaving 20 bases between the germline ends. The CDR3 is 17 amino acids. Per the germline V gene, CDR1 is SGHVS and CDR2 is FQNEAQ. The CDR3 region is CASSLTRGPSYLNEQFF. DNA for the CDR3: TGTGCCAGCAGCTTAACCCGCGGGCCCTCCTATCTCAATGAGCAGTTCTTC.

The chain combines TRBV18 with TRBJ1-1; possibly TRBD1 for D (5 bases). Trimming took 5 bases from V and 1 from J, leaving 8 bases between them. There are 13 residues in the CDR3. Germline CDR1 reads KGHSH; CDR2 reads LQKENI. For the CDR3, the DNA is TGTGCCAGCTCAGACAGTGAGAACACTGAAGCTTTCTTT. Translating gives CASSDSENTEAFF.

The chain joins TRBV19 to TRBJ1-5, with 7 bases aligning to TRBD1. Germline V lookup: CDR1 LNHDA, CDR2 SQIVND (reference sequence). The CDR3 runs 15 residues. Trimming took 6 bases from V and 3 from J; bases not matched to a gene: 8. As DNA, the CDR3 is TGTGCCAGTAGACCGAGGACAGGTCTCAATCAGCCCCAGCATTTT. Translated: CASRPRTGLNQPQHF.